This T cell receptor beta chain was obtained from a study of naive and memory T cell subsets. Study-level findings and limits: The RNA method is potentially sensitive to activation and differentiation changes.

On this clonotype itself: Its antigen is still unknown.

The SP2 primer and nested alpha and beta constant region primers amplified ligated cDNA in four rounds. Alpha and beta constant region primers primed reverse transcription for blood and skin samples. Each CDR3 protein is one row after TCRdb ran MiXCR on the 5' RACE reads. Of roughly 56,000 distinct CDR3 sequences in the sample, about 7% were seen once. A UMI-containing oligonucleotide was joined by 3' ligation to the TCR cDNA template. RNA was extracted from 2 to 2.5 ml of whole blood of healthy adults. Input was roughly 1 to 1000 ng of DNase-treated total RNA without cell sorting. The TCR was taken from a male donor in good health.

CDR3 bases: TGTGCCAGCAGCTGGGGGACAGGGGAGGACACTGAAGCTTTCTTT. Protein sequence: CASSWGTGEDTEAFF. The chain combines TRBV7-9 with TRBJ1-1; 10 positions agree with TRBD1. Germline CDR1 SEHNR, CDR2 FQNEAQ (reference sequence). The CDR3 consists of 15 residues. The trim removed 4 bases at V and 3 bases at J, leaving 5 bases unmatched.